This passage covers 5 T cell receptor beta chains from one sample sequenced in a study of blood T cells in healthy people across ages. Next came a second PCR, run for about 6 to 12 cycles, which used a sample-barcoded 5' primer along with a J-beta primer mix. Each CDR3 protein is one row after TCRdb ran MiXCR on the 5' RACE reads. The sample has around 820,000 distinct CDR3 sequences, more than 20% seen once. This sample was shared with a second study, whose subject was T cells of mothers and their children.

Sequencing was carried out using blood. These receptors all stem from a boy aged 10-17 years in good health.

In the case of this clonotype: Compared with germline, one end of the junction differs, possibly owing to a read error. The chain joins TRBV12-3 or TRBV12-4 to TRBJ2-7; 11 positions match TRBD1. This CDR3 comprises 18 residues. The CDR3 is CASSPPGGDRGNYNERFF. CDR3 nucleotide sequence: TGTGCCAGCAGTCCACCTGGGGGGGACAGGGGGAATTACAATGAGCGGTTCTTC.

V and J are TRBV7-9 and TRBJ2-7; D may be TRBD2 (5 bases). Trimming took off 5 bases at V and 5 bases at J, with 10 bases between the two ends. This CDR3 spans 12 amino acids. Germline CDR1 and CDR2: SEHNR and FQNEAQ (reference sequence). CDR3 in amino acids: CASSTLAHEQYF. The DNA of the CDR3 is TGTGCCAGCAGCACTCTAGCACACGAGCAGTACTTC.

The chain joins TRBV25-1 to TRBJ2-7; TRBD1 matches at 9 bases. The DNA end is a closer match to TRBJ2-1, so the J assignment may be wrong. CDR3 length: 13 residues. Germline V gives CDR1 MGHDK, CDR2 SYGVNS. The CDR3 DNA reads TGTGCCAGCACCAGCCCGGGGACAGGGTTGCAGTTCTTC. The encoded protein is CASTSPGTGLQFF.

This clonotype was recorded a few times. The rearrangement joins TRBV28 to TRBJ2-5; D not resolved. Between the trimmed V and J ends, which lost 5 bases and 5 bases, there was a span of 15 bases. The germline gives CDR1 MDHEN, CDR2 SYDVKM. This CDR3 has 14 residues. CDR3 residues: CASSGSGLGETQYF. The CDR3 nucleotides are TGTGCCAGCAGTGGCTCGGGCTTAGGGGAGACCCAGTACTTC.

This clonotype was detected once. The chain joins TRBV13 to TRBJ2-5; 12 bases are a match to TRBD1. Germline CDR1 reads PRHDT; CDR2 reads FYEKMQ (reference sequence). Trimming removed 5 bases from V and 4 bases from J; junction bases left unmatched: 5. The CDR3 is made up of 15 amino acids. The CDR3 region is CASSHGTGGGETQYF. The CDR3 DNA is TGTGCCAGCAGCCACGGGACAGGGGGCGGAGAGACCCAGTACTTC.